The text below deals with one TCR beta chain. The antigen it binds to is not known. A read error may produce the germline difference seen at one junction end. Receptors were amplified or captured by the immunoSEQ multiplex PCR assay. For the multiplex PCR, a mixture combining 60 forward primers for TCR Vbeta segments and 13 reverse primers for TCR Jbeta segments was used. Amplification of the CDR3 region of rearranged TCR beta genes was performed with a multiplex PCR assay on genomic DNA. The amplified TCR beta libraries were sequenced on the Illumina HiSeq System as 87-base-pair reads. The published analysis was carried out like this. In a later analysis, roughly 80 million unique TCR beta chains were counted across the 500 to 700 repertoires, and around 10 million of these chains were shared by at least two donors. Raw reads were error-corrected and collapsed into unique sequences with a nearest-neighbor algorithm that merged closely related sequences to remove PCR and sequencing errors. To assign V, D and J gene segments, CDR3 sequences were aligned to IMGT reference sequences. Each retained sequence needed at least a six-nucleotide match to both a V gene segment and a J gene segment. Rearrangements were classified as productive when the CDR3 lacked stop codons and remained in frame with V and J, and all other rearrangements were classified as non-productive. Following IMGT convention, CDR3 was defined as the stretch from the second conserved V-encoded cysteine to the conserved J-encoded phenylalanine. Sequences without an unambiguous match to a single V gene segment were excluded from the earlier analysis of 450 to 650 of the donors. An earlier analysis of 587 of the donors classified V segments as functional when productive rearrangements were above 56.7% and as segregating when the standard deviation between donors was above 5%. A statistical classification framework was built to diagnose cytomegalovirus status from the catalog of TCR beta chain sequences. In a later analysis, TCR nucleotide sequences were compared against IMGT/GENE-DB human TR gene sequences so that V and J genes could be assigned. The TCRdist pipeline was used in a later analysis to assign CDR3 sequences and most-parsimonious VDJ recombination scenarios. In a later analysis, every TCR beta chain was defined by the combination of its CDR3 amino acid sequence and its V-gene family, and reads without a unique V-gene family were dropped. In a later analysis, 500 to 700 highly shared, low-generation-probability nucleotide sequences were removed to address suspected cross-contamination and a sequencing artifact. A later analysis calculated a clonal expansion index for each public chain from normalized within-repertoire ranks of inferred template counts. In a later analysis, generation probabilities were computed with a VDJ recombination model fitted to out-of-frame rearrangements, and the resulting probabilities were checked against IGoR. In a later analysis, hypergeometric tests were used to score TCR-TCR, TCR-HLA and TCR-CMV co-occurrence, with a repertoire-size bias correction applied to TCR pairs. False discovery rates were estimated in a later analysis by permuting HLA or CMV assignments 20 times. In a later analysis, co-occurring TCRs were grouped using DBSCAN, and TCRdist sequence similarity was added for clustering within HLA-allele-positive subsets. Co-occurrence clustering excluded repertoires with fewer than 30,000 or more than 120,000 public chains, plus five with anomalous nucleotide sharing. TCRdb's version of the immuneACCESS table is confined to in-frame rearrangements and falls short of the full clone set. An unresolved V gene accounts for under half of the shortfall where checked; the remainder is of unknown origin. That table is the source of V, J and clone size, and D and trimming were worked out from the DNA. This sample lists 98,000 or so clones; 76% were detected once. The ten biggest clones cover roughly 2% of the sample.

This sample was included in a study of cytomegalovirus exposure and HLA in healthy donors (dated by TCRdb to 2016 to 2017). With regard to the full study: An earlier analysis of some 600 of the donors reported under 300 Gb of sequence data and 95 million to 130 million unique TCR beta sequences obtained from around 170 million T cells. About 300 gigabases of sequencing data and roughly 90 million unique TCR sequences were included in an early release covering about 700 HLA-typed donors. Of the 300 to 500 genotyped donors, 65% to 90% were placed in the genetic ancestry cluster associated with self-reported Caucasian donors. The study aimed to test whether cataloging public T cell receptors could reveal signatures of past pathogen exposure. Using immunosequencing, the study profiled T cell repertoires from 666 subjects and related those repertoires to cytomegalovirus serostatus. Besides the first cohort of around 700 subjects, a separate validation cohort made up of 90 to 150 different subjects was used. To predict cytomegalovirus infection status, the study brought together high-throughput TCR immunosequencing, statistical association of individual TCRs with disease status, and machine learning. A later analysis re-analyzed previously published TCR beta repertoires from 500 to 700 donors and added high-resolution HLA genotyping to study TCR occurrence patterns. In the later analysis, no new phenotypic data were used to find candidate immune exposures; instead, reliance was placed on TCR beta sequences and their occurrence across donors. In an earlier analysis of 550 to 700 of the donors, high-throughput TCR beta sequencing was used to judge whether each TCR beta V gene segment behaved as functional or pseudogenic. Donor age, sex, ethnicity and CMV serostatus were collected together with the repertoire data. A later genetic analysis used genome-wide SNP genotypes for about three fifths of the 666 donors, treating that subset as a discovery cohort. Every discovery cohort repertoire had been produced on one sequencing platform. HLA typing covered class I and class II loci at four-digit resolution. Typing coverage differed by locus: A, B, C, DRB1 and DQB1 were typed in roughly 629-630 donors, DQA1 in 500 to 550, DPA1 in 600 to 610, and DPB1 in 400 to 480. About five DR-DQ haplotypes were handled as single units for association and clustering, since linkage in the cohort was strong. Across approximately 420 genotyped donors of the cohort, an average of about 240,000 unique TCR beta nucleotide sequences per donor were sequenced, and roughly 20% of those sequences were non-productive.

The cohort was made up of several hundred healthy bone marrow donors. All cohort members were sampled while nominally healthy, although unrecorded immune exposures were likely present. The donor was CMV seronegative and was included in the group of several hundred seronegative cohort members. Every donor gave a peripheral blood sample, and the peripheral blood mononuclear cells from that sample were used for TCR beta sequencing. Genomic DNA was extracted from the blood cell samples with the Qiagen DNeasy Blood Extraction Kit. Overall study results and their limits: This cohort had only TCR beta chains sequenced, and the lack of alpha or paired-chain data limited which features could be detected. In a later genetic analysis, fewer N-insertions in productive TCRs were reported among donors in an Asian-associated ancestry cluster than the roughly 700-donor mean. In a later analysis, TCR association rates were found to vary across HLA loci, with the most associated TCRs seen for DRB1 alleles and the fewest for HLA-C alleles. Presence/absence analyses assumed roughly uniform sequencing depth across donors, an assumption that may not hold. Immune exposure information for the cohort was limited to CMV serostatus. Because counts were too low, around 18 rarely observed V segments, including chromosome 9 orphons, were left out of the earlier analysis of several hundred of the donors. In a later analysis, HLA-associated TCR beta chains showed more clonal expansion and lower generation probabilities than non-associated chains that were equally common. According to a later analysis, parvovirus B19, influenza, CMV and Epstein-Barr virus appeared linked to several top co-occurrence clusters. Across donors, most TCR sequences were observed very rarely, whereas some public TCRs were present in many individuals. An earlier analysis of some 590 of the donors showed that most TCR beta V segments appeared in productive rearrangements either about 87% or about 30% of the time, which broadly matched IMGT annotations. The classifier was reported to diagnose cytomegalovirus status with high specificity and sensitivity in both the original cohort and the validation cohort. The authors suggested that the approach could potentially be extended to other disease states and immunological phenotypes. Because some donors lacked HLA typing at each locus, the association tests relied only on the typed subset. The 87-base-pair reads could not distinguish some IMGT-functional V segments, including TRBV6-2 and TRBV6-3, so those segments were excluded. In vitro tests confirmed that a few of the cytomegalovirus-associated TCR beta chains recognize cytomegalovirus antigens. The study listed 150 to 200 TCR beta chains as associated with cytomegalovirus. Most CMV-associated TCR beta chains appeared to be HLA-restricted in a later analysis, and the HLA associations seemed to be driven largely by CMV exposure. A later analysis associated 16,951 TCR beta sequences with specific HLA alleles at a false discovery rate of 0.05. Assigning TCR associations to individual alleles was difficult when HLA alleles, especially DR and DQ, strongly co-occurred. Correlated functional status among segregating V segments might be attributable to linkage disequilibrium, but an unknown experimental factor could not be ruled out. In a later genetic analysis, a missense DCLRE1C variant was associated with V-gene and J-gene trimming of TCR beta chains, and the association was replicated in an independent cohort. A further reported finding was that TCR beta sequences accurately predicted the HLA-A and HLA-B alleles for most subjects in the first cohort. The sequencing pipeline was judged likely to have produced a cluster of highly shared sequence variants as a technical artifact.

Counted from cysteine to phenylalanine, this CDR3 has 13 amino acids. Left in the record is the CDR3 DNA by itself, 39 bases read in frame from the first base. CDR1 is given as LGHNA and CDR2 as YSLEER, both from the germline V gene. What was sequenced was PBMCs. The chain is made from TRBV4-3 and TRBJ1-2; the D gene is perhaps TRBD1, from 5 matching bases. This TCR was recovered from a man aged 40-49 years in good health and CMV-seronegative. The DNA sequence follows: TGCGTCAGCAGCGCAGGGTTCGGCTATGGCTACACCTTC. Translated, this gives CVSSAGFGYGYTF.